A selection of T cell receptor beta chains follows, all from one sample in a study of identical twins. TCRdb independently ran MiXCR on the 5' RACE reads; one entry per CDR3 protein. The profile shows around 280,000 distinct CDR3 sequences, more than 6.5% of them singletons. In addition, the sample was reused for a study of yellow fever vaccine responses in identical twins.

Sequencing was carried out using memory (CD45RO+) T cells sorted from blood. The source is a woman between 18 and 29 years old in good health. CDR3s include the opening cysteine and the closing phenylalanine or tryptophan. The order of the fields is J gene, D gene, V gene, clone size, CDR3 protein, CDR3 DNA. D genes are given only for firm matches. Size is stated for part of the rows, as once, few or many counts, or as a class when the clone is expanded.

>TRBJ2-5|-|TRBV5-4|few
CASSSSRFSGPVPQETQYF
TGTGCCAGCAGCTCGTCGCGTTTTTCAGGACCGGTGCCCCAAGAGACCCAGTACTTC
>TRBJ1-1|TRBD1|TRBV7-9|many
CASRHRDRGEAFF
TGTGCCAGCAGGCACCGGGACAGGGGTGAAGCTTTCTTT
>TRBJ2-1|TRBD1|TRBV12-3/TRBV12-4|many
CASRGTATYNEQFF
TGTGCCAGCAGAGGGACAGCCACCTACAATGAGCAGTTCTTC
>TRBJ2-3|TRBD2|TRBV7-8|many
CASTPQGLAGGPGDTQYF
TGTGCCAGCACCCCGCAGGGGCTAGCGGGGGGGCCGGGAGATACGCAGTATTTT
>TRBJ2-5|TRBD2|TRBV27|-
CASRTSGREPGAQYF
TGTGCCAGCAGGACTAGCGGGAGGGAACCAGGGGCCCAGTACTTC
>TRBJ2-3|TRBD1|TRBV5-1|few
CASSRGQGSEGTQYF
TGCGCCAGCAGCAGGGGACAGGGGTCCGAGGGGACGCAGTATTTT
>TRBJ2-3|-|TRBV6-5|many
CASSYSTADTQYF
TGTGCCAGCAGTTACTCCACAGCAGATACGCAGTATTTT
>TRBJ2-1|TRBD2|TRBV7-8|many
CASSRGLAGVGNEQFF
TGTGCCAGCAGCCGGGGGTTAGCGGGAGTGGGGAATGAGCAGTTCTTC
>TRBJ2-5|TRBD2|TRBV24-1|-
CATSDWSGGSLGETQYF
TGTGCCACCAGTGATTGGAGCGGGGGAAGTTTGGGAGAGACCCAGTACTTC
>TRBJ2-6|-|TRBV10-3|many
CAISGIPGLDLSGANVLTF
TGTGCCATCAGTGGAATCCCGGGACTGGATCTGTCTGGGGCCAACGTCCTGACTTTC
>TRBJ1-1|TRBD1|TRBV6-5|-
CASSFRDRDTEAFF
TGTGCCAGCAGTTTTCGGGACAGGGACACTGAAGCTTTCTTT
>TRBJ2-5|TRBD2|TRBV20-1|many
CSAPSVGGGTETQYF
TGCAGTGCCCCCTCGGTGGGCGGGGGGACAGAGACCCAGTACTTC
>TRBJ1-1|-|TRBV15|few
CATSRGGQLATEAFF
TGTGCCACCAGCAGAGGTGGACAGCTGGCCACTGAAGCTTTCTTT
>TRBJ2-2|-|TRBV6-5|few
CASRFGFTGYGELFF
TGTGCCAGCCGTTTCGGGTTCACAGGGTACGGGGAGCTGTTTTTT
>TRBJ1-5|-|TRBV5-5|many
CASSLFGDSNQPQHF
TGTGCCAGCAGCTTGTTCGGGGACAGCAATCAGCCCCAGCATTTT
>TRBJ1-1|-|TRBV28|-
CASSLGVTAFF
TGTGCCAGCAGTTTAGGGGTAACGGCTTTCTTT
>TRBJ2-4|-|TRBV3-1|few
CASTSRGGAKNIQYF
TGTGCCAGCACCTCGCGGGGAGGTGCCAAAAACATTCAGTACTTC
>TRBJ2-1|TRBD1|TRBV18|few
CASSRSLPGQGPFNEQFF
TGTGCCAGCTCACGATCGCTCCCGGGACAGGGCCCCTTCAATGAGCAGTTCTTC
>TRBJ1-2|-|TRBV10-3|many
CATSQGDRRYTF
TGTGCCACATCTCAGGGCGACCGTCGCTACACCTTC
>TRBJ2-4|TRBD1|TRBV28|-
CASSRTGTGDIQYF
TGTGCCAGCAGTCGCACCGGGACAGGGGACATTCAGTACTTC
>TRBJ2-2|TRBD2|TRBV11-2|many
CASSFGLAGGRYTGELFF
TGTGCCAGCAGCTTTGGACTAGCGGGGGGGAGGTACACCGGGGAGCTGTTTTTT
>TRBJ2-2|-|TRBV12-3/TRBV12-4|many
CASSRGAPGTGELFF
TGTGCCAGCAGCAGGGGCGCCCCGGGCACCGGGGAGCTGTTTTTT
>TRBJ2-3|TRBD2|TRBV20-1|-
CSAISGGPTDTQYF
TGCAGTGCTATTAGCGGGGGCCCCACAGATACGCAGTATTTT
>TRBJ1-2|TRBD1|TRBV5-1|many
CASSYARDRGNGYTF
TGCGCCAGCAGCTACGCCCGGGACAGGGGAAATGGCTACACCTTC
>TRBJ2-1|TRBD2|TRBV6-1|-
CASSQLAGAAYNEQFF
TGTGCCAGCAGTCAACTAGCGGGAGCCGCCTACAATGAGCAGTTCTTC
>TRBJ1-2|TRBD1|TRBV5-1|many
CASSLGDRDGYTF
TGCGCCAGCAGCTTGGGTGACAGGGATGGCTACACCTTC
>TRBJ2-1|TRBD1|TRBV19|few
CASSPDRGRNNEQFF
TGTGCCAGTAGTCCTGACAGGGGGAGGAACAATGAGCAGTTCTTC
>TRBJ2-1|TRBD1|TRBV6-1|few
CASIKTGSSYNEQFF
TGTGCCAGCATAAAGACAGGGAGCTCCTACAATGAGCAGTTCTTC
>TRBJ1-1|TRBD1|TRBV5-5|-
CASSAGTGGLRTEAFF
TGTGCCAGCAGCGCCGGGACAGGGGGTCTACGGACTGAAGCTTTCTTT